The clone carrying this T cell receptor beta chain was detected a few times. The sample belongs to a study of T cells after yellow fever vaccination. Trimming pared 7 bases from V and 3 bases from J, leaving 15 bases between. Germline V gives CDR1 LGHDT, CDR2 YNNKEL (reference sequence). This CDR3 comprises 15 residues. TCRdb reprocessed the 5' RACE reads with MiXCR, giving one entry per CDR3 protein. The table has about 99,000 distinct CDR3 sequences, 5.8% seen once. This clonotype was sampled from a man aged 18 to 29 who received the YFV17D yellow fever vaccine. This chain connects TRBV3-1 to TRBJ1-4; D might be TRBD1 (6 bases). The starting material was CD8+ T cells sorted from PBMCs, obtained 10 days after the yellow fever booster vaccination. CDR3 region: CASTQEGEPNEKLFF. The DNA of the CDR3 is TGTGCCAGCACTCAAGAGGGGGAACCTAATGAAAAACTGTTTTTT. Complete variable domain (other parts from reference TRBV3-1 and TRBJ1-4): DTAVSQTPKYLVTQMGNDKSIKCEQNLGHDTMYWYKQDSKKFLKIMFSYNNKELIINETVPNRFSPKSPDKAHLNLHINSLELGDSAVYFCASTQEGEPNEKLFFGSGTQLSVL.